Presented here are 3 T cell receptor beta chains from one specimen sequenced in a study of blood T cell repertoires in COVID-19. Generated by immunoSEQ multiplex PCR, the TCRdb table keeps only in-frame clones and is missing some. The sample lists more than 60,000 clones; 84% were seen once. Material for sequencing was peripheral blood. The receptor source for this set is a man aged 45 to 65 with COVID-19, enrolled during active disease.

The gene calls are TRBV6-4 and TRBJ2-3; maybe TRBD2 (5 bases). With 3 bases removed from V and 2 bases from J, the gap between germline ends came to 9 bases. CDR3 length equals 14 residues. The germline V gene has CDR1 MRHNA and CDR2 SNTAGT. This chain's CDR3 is CASSEASTTDTQYF. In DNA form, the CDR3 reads TGTGCCAGCAGTGAGGCTAGCACCACAGATACGCAGTATTTT.

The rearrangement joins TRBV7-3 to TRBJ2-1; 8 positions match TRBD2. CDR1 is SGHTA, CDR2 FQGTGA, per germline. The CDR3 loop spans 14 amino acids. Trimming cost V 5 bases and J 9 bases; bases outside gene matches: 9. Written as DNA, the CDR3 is TGTGCCAGCAGCGCGGGAGGAATACGGGGTGAGCAGTTCTTC. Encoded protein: CASSAGGIRGEQFF.

The CDR3 nucleotides are TGTGCCAGCAGCTTCCAGGGTTCTAACTATGGCTACACCTTC. Protein product: CASSFQGSNYGYTF. The J gene is TRBJ1-2, the V gene TRBV5-6; possibly TRBD1 for D (5 bases). V was shortened by 2 bases and J by 0 bases, with 8 bases between the two germline ends. This CDR3 has 14 amino acids. The germline gives CDR1 SGHDT, CDR2 YYEEEE.